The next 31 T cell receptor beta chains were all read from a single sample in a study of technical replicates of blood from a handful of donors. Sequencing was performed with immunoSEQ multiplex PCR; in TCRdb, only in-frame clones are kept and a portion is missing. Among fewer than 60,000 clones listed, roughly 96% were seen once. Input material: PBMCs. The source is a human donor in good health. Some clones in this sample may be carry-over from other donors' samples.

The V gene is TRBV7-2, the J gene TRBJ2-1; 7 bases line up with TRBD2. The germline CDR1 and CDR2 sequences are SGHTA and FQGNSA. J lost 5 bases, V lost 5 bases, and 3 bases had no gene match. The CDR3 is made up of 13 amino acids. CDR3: CASSAGTNNEQFF. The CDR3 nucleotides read TGTGCCAGCAGCGCCGGGACTAACAATGAGCAGTTCTTC.

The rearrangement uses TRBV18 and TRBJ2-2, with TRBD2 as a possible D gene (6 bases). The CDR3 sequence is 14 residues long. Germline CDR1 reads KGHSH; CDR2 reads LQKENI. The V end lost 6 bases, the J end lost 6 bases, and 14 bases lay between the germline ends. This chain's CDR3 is CASSPQRGSGELFF. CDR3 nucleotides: TGTGCCAGCTCTCCCCAACGGGGGTCCGGGGAGCTGTTTTTT.

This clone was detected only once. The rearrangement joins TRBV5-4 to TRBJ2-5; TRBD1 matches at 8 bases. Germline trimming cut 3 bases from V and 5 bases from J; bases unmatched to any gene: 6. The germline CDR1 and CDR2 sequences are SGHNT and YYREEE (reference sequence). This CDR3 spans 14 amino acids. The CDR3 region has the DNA TGTGCCAGCAGCTCGACAGGGGTTGCTGAGACCCAGTACTTC. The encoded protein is CASSSTGVAETQYF. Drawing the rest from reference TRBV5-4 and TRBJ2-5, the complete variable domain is ETGVTQSPTHLIKTRGQQVTLRCSSQSGHNTVSWYQQALGQGPQFIFQYYREEENGRGNFPPRFSGLQFPNYSSELNVNALELDDSALYLCASSSTGVAETQYFGPGTRLLVL.

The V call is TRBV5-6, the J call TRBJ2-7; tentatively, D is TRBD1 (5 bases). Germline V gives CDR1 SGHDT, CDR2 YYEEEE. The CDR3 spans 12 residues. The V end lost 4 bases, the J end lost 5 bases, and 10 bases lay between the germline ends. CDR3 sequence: CASSPQGNEQYF. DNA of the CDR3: TGTGCCAGCAGCCCTCAGGGAAACGAGCAGTACTTC.

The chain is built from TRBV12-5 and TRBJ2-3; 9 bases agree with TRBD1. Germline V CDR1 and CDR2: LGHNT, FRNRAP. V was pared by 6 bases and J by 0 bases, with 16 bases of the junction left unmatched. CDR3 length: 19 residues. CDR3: CASGLYDFRDRVSTDTQYF. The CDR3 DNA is TGTGCTAGTGGCCTCTACGACTTCAGGGACAGGGTTAGCACAGATACGCAGTATTTT. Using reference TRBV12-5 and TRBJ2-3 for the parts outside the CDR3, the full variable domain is DARVTQTPRHKVTEMGQEVTMRCQPILGHNTVFWYRQTMMQGLELLAYFRNRAPLDDSGMPKDRFSAEMPDATLATLKIQPSEPRDSAVYFCASGLYDFRDRVSTDTQYFGPGTRLTVL.

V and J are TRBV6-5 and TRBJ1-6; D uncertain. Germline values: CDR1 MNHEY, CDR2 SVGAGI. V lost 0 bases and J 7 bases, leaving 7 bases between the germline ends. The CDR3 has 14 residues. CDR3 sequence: CASSYSNENSPLHF. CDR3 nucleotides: TGTGCCAGCAGTTACTCAAACGAGAATTCACCCCTCCACTTT.

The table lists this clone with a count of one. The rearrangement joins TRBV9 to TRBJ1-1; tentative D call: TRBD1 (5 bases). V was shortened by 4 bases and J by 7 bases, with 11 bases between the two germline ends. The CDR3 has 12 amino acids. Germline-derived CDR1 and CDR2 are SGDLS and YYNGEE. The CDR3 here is CASSLQGDEAFF. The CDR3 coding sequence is TGTGCCAGCAGCCTACAAGGGGATGAAGCTTTCTTT.

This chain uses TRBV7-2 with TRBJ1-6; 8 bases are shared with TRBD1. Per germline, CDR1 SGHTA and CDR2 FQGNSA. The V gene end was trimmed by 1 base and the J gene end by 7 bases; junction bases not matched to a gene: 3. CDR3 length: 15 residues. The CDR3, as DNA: TGTGCCAGCAGCTTAGGACAGGGGCGGAATTCACCCCTCCACTTT. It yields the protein CASSLGQGRNSPLHF.

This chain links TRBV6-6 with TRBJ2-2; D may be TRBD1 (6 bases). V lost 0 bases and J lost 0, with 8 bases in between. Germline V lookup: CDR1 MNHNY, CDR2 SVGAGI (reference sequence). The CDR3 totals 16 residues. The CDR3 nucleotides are TGTGCCAGCAGTTACTCGGGGACAACGAACACCGGGGAGCTGTTTTTT. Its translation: CASSYSGTTNTGELFF.

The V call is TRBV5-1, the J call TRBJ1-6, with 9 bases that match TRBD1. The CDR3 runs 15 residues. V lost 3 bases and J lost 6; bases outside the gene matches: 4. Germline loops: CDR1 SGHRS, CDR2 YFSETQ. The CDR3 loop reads CASSSATGGNSPLHF. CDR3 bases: TGCGCCAGCAGCTCGGCGACAGGGGGTAATTCACCCCTCCACTTT.

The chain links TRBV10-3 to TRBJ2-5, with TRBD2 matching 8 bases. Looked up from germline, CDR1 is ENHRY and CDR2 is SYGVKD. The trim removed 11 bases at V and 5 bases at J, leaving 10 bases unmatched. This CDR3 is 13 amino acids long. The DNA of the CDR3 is TGTGCCGTATCCCGGGGGGGTCAGGAGACCCAGTACTTC. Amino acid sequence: CAVSRGGQETQYF.

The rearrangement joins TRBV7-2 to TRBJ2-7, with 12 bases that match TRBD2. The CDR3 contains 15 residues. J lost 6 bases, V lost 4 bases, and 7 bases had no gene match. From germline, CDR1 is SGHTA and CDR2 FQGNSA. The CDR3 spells CASSSSSGGAGEQYF. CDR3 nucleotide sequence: TGTGCCAGCAGCTCCTCTAGCGGGGGGGCCGGCGAGCAGTACTTC.

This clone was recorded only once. Here the CDR3 DNA reads TGTGCCAGCAGTACGTACAGGGGTGGCTACACCTTC. Translating gives CASSTYRGGYTF. This rearrangement joins TRBV27 to TRBJ1-2; 7 bases agree with TRBD1. Losses at the gene ends were 5 bases for V and 7 bases for J; bases not matched to a gene: 4. This CDR3 has 12 residues. The germline V gene encodes CDR1 MNHEY and CDR2 SMNVEV (reference sequence).

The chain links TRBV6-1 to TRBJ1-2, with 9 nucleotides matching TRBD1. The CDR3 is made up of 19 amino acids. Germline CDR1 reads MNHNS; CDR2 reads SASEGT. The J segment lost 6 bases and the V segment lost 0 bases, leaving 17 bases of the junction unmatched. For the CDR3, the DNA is TGTGCCAGCAGTGAAGCGATGGGGGGACAGGGTGTAGGATCGCATGGCTACACCTTC. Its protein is CASSEAMGGQGVGSHGYTF.

The CDR3 DNA reads as TGTGCCAGCGCCTCGCCAGGGACAGAGGCCTACGAGCAGTACTTC. As protein: CASASPGTEAYEQYF. The rearrangement joins TRBV7-8 to TRBJ2-7; 7 bases line up with TRBD1. The CDR3 length is 15 residues. V was pared by 8 bases and J by 2 bases, with 12 bases of the junction left unmatched. Germline V lookup: CDR1 SGHVS, CDR2 FQNEAQ.

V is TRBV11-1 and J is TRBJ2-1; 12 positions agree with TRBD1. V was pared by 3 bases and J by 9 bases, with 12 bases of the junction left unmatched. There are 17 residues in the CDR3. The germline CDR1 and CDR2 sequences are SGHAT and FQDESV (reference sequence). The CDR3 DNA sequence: TGTGCCAGCAGCTTGGACACAGGGACAGGGGGCAGGGGTGAGCAGTTCTTC. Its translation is CASSLDTGTGGRGEQFF.

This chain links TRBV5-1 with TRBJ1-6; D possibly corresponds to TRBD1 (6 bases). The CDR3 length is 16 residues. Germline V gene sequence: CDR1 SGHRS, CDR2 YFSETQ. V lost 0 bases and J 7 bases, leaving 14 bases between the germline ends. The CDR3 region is CASSLVQPGANSPLHF. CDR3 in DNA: TGCGCCAGCAGCTTGGTTCAGCCAGGGGCGAATTCACCCCTCCACTTT.

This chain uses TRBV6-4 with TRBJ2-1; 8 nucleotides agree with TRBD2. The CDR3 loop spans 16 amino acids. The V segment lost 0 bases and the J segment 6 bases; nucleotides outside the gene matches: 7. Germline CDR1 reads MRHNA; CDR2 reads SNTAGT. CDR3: CASSDSPAGGLNEQFF. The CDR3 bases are TGTGCCAGCAGTGACTCCCCGGCGGGAGGTCTCAATGAGCAGTTCTTC.

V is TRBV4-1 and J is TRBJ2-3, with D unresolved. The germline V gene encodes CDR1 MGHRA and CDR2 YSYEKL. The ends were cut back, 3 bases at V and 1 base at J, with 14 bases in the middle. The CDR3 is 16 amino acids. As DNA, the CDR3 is TGCGCCAGCAGCCACCCAACTGCACGGGGCACAGATACGCAGTATTTT. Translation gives CASSHPTARGTDTQYF.

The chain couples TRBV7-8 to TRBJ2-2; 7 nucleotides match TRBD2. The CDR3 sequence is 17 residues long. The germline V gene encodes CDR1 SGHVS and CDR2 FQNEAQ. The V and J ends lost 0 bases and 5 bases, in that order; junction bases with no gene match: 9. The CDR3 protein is CASSLARGYRGTGELFF. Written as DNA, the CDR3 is TGTGCCAGCAGCTTAGCGCGGGGGTACAGAGGTACCGGGGAGCTGTTTTTT.

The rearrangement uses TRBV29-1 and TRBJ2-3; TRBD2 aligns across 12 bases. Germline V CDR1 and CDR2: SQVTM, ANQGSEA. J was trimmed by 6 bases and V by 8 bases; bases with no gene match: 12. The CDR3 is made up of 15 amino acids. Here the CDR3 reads CSTRTSGTERDTQYF. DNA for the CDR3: TGCAGCACAAGGACTAGCGGGACGGAGAGGGATACGCAGTATTTT.

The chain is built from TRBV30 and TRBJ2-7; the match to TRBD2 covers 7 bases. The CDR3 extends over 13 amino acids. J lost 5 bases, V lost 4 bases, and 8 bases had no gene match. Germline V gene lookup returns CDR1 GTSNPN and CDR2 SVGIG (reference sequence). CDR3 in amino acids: CAWNRGGTHEQYF. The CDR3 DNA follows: TGTGCCTGGAATAGGGGAGGGACTCACGAGCAGTACTTC.

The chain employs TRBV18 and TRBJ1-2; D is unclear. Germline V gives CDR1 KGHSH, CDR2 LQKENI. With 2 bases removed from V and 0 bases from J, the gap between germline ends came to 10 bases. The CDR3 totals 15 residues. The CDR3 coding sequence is TGTGCCAGCTCACCAAGCATAACCCCTAACTATGGCTACACCTTC. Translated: CASSPSITPNYGYTF.

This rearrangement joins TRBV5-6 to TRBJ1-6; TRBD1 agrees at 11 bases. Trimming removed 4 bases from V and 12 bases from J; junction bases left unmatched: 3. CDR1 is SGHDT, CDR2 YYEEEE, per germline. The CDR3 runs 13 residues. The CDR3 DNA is TGTGCCAGCAGCGCGGGGACAGGGGGACCCCTCCACTTT. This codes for CASSAGTGGPLHF.

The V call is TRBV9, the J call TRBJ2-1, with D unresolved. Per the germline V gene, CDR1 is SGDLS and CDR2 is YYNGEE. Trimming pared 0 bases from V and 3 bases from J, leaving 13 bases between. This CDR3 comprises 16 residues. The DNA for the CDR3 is TGTGCCAGCAGCGTAGCGGCAGCGAGTGGCTACAATGAGCAGTTCTTC. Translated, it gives CASSVAAASGYNEQFF.

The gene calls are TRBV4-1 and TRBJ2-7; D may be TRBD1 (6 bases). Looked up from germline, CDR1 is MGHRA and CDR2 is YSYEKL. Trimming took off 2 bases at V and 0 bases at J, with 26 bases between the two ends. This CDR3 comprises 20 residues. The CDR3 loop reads CASSQSPPPRQAPSSYEQYF. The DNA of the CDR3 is TGCGCCAGCAGCCAATCCCCACCACCGAGACAGGCCCCAAGCTCCTACGAGCAGTACTTC.

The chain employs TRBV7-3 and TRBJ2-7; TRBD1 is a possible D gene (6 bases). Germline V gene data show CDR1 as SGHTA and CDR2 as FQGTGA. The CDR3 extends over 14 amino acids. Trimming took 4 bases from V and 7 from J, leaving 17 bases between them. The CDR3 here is CASSSDVGQGEQYF. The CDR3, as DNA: TGTGCCAGCAGCTCCGACGTGGGCCAGGGGGAGCAGTACTTC.

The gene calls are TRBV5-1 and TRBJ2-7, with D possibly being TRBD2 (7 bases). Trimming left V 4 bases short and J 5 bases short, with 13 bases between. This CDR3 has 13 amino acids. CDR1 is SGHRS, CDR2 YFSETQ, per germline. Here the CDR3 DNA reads TGCGCCAGCAGCCTACTAGGGGGGGACGAGCAGTACTTC. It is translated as CASSLLGGDEQYF.

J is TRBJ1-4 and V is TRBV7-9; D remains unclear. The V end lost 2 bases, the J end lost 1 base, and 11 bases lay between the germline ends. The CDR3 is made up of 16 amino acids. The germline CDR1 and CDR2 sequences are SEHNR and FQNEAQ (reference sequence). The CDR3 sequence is CASSLRGVGTNEKLFF. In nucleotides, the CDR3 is TGTGCCAGCAGCTTACGGGGAGTTGGAACTAATGAAAAACTGTTTTTT.

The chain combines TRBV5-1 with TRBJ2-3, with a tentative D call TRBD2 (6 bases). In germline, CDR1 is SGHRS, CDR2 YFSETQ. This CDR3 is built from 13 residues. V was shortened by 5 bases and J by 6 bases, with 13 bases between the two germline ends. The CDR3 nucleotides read TGCGCCAGCAGGTCCGGGACTTCCGATACGCAGTATTTT. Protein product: CASRSGTSDTQYF.

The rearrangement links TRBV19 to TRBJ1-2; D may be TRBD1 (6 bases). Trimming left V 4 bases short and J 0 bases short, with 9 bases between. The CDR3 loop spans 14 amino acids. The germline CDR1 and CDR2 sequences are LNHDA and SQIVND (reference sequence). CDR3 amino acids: CASSTGQTNYGYTF. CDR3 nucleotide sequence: TGTGCCAGTAGTACCGGACAGACTAACTATGGCTACACCTTC.